The 5 T cell receptor beta chains listed next were all sequenced from one sample in a study of blood T cell repertoires in COVID-19 (TCRdb year 2020). Receptor amplification or capture employed the immunoSEQ multiplex PCR assay. Sourced from immuneACCESS, this table was stored by TCRdb with only in-frame sequences that have V and J called. A share of the clones is absent; for the studies checked, an unresolved V gene accounts for under half, and the remainder has no known explanation. The sample table lists under 150,000 clones, more than 80% of them with a count of one. Together, the top ten hold 7.5% to 9.5% of the sample. Sequenced input: peripheral blood. Receptor source: a human donor with acute or convalescent COVID-19. The donor label of this sample is uncertain.

This clone has ten or more counts. The chain joins TRBV7-9 to TRBJ2-7, with TRBD2 matching over 8 bases. The trim removed 1 base at V and 3 bases at J, leaving 8 bases unmatched. This CDR3 has 16 residues. Germline V CDR1 and CDR2: SEHNR, FQNEAQ (reference sequence). This CDR3 is CASSLVGRVARYEQYF. For the CDR3, the DNA is TGTGCCAGCAGCTTAGTCGGGAGGGTGGCTCGCTACGAGCAGTACTTC.

The chain is built from TRBV19 and TRBJ2-4; tentatively, D is TRBD1 (7 bases). The V end lost 0 bases, the J end lost 6 bases, and 15 bases lay between the germline ends. Per germline, CDR1 LNHDA and CDR2 SQIVND (reference sequence). This CDR3 contains 16 residues. The CDR3 DNA reads TGTGCCAGTAGTATAGATGGCGGGCAGGGGGGAAACATTCAGTACTTC. It yields the protein CASSIDGGQGGNIQYF.

The chain recombines TRBV10-2 with TRBJ2-7; D remains unclear. Germline-derived CDR1 and CDR2 are WSHSY and SAAADI. The CDR3 has 14 residues. V lost 4 bases and J 2 bases, leaving 12 bases between the germline ends. The CDR3 region has the DNA TGCGCCAGCAGTGCGTTCCCTATTACCTACGAGCAGTACTTC. Translating it yields CASSAFPITYEQYF.

The chain carries TRBV9 and TRBJ1-1, with 7 positions matching TRBD1. The trim removed 3 bases at V and 1 base at J, leaving 3 bases unmatched. The length of the CDR3 is 14 residues. CDR1 and CDR2 (germline): SGDLS, YYNGEE. The CDR3 spells CASSETGKNTEAFF. The CDR3 DNA reads TGTGCCAGCAGCGAGACAGGGAAGAACACTGAAGCTTTCTTT.

V is TRBV19 and J is TRBJ2-3; 7 bases fit TRBD1. The CDR3 is 12 residues long. Losses at the gene ends were 8 bases for V and 10 bases for J; bases not matched to a gene: 9. Germline loops: CDR1 LNHDA, CDR2 SQIVND (reference sequence). CDR3 in DNA: TGTGCCAGTGGGCAGGGGGTCTATGCGCAGTATTTT. It translates to CASGQGVYAQYF.